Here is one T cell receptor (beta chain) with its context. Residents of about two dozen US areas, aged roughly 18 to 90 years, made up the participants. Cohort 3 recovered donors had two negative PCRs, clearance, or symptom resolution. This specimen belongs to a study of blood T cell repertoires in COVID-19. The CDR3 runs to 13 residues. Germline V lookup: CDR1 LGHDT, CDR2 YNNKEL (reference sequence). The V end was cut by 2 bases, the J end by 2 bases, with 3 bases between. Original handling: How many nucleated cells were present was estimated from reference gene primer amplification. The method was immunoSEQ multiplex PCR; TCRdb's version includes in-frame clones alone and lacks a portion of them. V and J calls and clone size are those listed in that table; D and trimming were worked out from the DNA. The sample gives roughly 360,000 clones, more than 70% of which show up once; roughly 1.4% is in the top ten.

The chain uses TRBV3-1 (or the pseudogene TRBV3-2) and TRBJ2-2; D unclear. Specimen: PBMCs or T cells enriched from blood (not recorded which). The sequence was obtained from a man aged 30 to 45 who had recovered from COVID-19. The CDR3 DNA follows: TGTGCCAGCAGCCAATATAACACCGGGGAGCTGTTTTTT. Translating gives CASSQYNTGELFF.